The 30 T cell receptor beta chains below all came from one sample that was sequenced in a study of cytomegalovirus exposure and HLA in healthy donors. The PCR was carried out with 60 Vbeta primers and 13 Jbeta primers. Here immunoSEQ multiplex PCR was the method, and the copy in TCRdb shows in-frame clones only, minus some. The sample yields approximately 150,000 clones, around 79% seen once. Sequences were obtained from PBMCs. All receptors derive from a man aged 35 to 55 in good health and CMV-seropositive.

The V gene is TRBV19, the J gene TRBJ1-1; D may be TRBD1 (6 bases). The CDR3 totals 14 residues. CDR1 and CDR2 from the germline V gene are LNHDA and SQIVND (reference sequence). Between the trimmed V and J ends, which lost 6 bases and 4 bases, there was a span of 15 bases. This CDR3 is CASRRGIESTEAFF. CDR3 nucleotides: TGTGCCAGTAGGAGGGGGATAGAAAGCACTGAAGCTTTCTTT.

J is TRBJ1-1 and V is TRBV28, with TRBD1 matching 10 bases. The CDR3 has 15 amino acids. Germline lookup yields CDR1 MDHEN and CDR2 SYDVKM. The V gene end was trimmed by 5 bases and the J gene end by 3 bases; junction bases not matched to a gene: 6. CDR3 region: CASSIPGQGHTEAFF. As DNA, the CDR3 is TGTGCCAGCAGTATACCGGGACAGGGGCACACTGAAGCTTTCTTT.

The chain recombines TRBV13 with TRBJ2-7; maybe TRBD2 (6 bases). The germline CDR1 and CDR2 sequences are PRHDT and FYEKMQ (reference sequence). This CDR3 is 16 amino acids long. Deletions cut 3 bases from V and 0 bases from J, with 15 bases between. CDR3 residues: CASSFRGRGGSYEQYF. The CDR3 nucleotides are TGTGCCAGCAGCTTTCGAGGGCGGGGTGGCTCCTACGAGCAGTACTTC.

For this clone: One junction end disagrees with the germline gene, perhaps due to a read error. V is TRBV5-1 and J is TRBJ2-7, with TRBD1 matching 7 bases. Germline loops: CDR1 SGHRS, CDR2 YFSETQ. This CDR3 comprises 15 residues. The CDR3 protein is CASILETGPAYEQYF. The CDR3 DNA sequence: TGCGCCAGCATCTTGGAGACAGGGCCGGCGTACGAGCAGTACTTC.

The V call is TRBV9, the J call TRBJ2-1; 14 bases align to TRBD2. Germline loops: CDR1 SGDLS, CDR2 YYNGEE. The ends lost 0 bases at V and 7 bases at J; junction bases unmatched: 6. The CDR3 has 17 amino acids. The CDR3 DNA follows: TGTGCCAGCAGCGTAGGGGGACTAGCGGGAGTTGCAAATGAGCAGTTCTTC. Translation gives CASSVGGLAGVANEQFF.

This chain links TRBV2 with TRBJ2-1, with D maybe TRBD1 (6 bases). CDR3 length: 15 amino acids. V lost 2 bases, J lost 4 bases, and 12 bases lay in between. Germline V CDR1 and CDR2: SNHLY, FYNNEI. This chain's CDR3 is CASSEQGMGYNEQFF. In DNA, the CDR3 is TGTGCCAGCAGTGAACAGGGGATGGGGTACAATGAGCAGTTCTTC.

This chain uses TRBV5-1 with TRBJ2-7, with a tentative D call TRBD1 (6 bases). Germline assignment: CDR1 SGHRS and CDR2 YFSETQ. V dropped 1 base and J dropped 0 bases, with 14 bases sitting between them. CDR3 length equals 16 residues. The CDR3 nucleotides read TGCGCCAGCAGCTTGCGACAGGCCATGGGCTCCTACGAGCAGTACTTC. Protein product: CASSLRQAMGSYEQYF.

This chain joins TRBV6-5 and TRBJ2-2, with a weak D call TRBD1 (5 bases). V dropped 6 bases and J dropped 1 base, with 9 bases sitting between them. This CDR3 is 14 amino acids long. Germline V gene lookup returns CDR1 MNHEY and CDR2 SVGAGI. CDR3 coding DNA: TGTGCCAGCAGACGAACAGGGAACACCGGGGAGCTGTTTTTT. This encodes CASRRTGNTGELFF.

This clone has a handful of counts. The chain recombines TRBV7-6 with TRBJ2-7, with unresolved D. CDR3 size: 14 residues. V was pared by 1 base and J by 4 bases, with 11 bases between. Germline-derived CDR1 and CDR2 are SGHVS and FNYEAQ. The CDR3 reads CASSLGQRSYEQYF. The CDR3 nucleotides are TGTGCCAGCAGCTTAGGGCAGAGGTCGTACGAGCAGTACTTC.

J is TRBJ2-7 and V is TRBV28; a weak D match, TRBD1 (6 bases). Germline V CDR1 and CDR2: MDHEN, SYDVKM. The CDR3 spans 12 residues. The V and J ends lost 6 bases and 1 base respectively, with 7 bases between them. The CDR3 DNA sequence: TGTGCCAGCAGGGGACAATCCTACGAGCAGTACTTC. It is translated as CASRGQSYEQYF.

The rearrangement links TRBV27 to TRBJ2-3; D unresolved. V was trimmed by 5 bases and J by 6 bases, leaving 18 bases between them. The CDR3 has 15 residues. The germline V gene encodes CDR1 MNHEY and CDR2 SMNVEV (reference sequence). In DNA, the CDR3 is TGTGCCAGCAGTGCCCTCCCACCTACTCTGGATACGCAGTATTTT. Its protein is CASSALPPTLDTQYF.

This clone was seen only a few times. For the CDR3, the DNA is TGTGCCAGCAGCGCCCCCCGGGGCGAGCAGTACTTC. The encoded protein is CASSAPRGEQYF. This chain connects TRBV9 to TRBJ2-7; possible D gene TRBD2, 5 bases. The ends were cut back, 3 bases at V and 6 bases at J, with 10 bases in the middle. The CDR3 is 12 amino acids. Germline-derived CDR1 and CDR2 are SGDLS and YYNGEE.

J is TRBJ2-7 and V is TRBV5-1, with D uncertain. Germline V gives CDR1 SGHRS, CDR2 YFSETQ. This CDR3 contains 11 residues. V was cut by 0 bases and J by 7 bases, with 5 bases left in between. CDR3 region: CASSLDREQYF. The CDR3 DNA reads TGCGCCAGCAGCTTGGATCGGGAGCAGTACTTC.

The CDR3 nucleotides read TGTGCCAGCAGCTTGGGTAGCGGGAGGTCCTACGAGCAGTACTTC. Residues: CASSLGSGRSYEQYF. The genes are TRBV11-2 and TRBJ2-7, with 10 nucleotides matching TRBD2. Germline loops: CDR1 SGHAT, CDR2 FQNNGV. The CDR3 loop spans 15 amino acids. Germline trimming cut 3 bases from V and 1 base from J; bases unmatched to any gene: 3.

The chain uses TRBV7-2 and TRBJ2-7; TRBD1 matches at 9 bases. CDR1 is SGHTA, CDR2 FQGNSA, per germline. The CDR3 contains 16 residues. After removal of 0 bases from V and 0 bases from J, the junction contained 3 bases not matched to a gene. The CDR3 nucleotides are TGTGCCAGCAGCTTAGCGGGACAGGGAAACTCCTACGAGCAGTACTTC. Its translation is CASSLAGQGNSYEQYF.

The CDR3 DNA reads TGTGCCAGCAGCGTAGTACCCGGGACTAGGCTAACCGGGGAGCTGTTTTTT. This translates into CASSVVPGTRLTGELFF. V usage is TRBV9 and J usage is TRBJ2-2, with 8 nucleotides matching TRBD2. From germline, CDR1 is SGDLS and CDR2 YYNGEE. The V and J ends lost 0 bases and 5 bases, in that order; junction bases with no gene match: 9. CDR3 length: 17 residues.

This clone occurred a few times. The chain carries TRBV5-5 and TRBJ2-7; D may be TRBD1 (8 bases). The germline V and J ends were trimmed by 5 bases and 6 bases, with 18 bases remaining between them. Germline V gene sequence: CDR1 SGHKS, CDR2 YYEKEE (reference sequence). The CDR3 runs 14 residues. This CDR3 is CASSATGEGSEQYF. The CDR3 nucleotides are TGTGCCAGCAGTGCGACAGGGGAGGGCTCCGAGCAGTACTTC.

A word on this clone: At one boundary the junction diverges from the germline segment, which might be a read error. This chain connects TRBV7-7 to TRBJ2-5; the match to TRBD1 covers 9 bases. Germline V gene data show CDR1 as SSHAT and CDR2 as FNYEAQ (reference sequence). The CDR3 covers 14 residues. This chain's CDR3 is CASSLHRGLETQYF. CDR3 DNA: TGTGCTAGCAGCTTACACAGGGGGCTCGAGACCCAGTACTTC.

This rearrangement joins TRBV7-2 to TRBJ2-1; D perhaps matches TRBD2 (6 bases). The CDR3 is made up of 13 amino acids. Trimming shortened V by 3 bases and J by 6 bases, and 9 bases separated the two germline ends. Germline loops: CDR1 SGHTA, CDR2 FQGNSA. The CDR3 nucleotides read TGTGCCAGCAGCTTTAGCGGTCCCAATGAGCAGTTCTTC. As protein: CASSFSGPNEQFF.

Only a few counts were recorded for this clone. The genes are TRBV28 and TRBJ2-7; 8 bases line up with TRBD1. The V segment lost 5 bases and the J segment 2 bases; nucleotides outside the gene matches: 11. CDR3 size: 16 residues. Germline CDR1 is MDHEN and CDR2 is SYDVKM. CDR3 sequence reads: CASSLRPGTGTYEQYF. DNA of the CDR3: TGTGCCAGCAGTCTAAGACCCGGGACAGGAACCTACGAGCAGTACTTC.

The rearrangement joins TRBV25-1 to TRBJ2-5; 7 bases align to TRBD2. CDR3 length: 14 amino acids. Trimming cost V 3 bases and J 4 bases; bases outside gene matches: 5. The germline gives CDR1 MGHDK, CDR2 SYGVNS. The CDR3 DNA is TGTGCCAGCAGTGACCGGGGGGTAGTAGAGACCCAGTACTTC. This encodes CASSDRGVVETQYF.

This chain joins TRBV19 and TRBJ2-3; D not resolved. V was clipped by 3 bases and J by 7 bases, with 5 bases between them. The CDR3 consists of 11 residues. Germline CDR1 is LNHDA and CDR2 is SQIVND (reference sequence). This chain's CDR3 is CASSMSYTQYF. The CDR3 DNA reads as TGTGCCAGTAGTATGAGCTATACGCAGTATTTT.

For the CDR3, the DNA is TGCGCCAGCAGCTTGGCCGGAGCGGGAGGAACCAATGAGCAGTTCTTC. Translation gives CASSLAGAGGTNEQFF. The V call is TRBV5-1, the J call TRBJ2-1; 9 bases are shared with TRBD2. The CDR3 is 16 amino acids. V trimming: 0 bases; J trimming: 6 bases; junction bases outside the gene matches: 7. The germline V gene has CDR1 SGHRS and CDR2 YFSETQ. The variable domain in full, completed from reference TRBV5-1 and TRBJ2-1, reads KAGVTQTPRYLIKTRGQQVTLSCSPISGHRSVSWYQQTPGQGLQFLFEYFSETQRNKGNFPGRFSGRQFSNSRSEMNVSTLELGDSALYLCASSLAGAGGTNEQFFGPGTRLTVL.

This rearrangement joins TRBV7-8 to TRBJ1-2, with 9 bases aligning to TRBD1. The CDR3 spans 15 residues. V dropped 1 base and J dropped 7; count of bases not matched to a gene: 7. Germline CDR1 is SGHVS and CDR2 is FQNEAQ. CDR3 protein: CASSLVAQGAGGYTF. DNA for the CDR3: TGTGCCAGCAGCTTAGTAGCACAGGGGGCCGGTGGCTACACCTTC.

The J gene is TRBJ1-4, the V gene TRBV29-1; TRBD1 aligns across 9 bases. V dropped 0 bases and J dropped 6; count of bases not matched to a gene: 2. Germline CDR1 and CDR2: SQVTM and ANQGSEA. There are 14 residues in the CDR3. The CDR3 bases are TGCAGCGTTGAAGAGGGGACAGGGTATGAAAAACTGTTTTTT. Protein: CSVEEGTGYEKLFF.

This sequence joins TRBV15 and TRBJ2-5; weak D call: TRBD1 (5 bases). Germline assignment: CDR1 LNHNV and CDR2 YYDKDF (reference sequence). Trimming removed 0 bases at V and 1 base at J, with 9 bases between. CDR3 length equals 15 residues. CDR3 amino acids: CATSRDKGFQETQYF. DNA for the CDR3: TGTGCCACCAGCAGAGATAAGGGGTTCCAAGAGACCCAGTACTTC.

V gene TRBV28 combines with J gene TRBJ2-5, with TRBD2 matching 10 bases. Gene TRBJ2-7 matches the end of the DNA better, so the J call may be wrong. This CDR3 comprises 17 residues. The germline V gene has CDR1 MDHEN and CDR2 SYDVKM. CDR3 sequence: CASSLHPGLAGVYEQYF. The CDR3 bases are TGTGCCAGCAGTTTACACCCTGGGCTAGCGGGAGTTTACGAGCAGTACTTC.

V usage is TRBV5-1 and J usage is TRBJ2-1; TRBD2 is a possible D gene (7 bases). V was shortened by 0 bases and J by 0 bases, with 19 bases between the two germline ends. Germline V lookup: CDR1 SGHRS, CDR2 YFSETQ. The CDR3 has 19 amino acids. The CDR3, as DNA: TGCGCCAGCAGCTTGGGGGGTGGGGGGGCTAAAGACTCCTACAATGAGCAGTTCTTC. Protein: CASSLGGGGAKDSYNEQFF.

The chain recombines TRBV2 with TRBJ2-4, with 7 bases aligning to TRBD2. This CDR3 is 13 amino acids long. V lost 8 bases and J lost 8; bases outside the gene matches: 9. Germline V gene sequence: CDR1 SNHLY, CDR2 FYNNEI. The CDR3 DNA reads TGTGCCAGCGCCGGACTAGTAGAGGACATTCAGTACTTC. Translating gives CASAGLVEDIQYF.

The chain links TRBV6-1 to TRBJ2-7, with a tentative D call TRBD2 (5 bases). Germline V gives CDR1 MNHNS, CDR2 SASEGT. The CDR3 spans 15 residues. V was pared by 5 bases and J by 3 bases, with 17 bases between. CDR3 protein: CASSPPRAGNYEQYF. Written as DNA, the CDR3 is TGTGCCAGCAGTCCTCCGCGGGCAGGAAACTACGAGCAGTACTTC.